This TCR beta chain emerged from a study of cytomegalovirus exposure and HLA in healthy donors (dated by TCRdb to the late 2010s). The study in broad terms: According to an earlier analysis of a few hundred of the donors, 150 million to 200 million T cells yielded some 110 million unique TCR beta sequences and 250 to 350 Gb of sequence data. A later analysis re-examined previously published TCR beta repertoires from roughly 720 donors and added high-resolution HLA genotyping to investigate patterns of TCR occurrence. An earlier analysis of about 620 of the donors applied high-throughput TCR beta sequencing to assess whether each TCR beta V gene segment acted as functional or pseudogenic. The genetic ancestry cluster associated with self-reported Caucasian donors included about four fifths of the 398 genotyped donors. Across some 400 genotyped donors of the cohort, an average of roughly 250,000 unique TCR beta nucleotide sequences per donor were sequenced, and 15% to 20% of those sequences were non-productive. About 280 gigabases of sequencing data and some 85 million unique TCR sequences were included in an early release covering about 700 HLA-typed donors. The number of donors typed differed by locus, with roughly 629-640 for A, B, C, DRB1 and DQB1, around 500 for DQA1, 600 to 610 for DPA1, and some 450 for DPB1. To predict cytomegalovirus infection status, the study combined high-throughput TCR immunosequencing, statistical association of individual TCRs with disease status, and machine learning. All discovery cohort repertoires had been generated using a single sequencing platform. Rather than drawing on any new phenotypic data, the later analysis identified candidate immune exposures from TCR beta sequences and the way those sequences occurred across donors. In addition to the first cohort of 650 to 800 subjects, a separate validation cohort of 120 different subjects was used. The T cell repertoires of 666 subjects were profiled by immunosequencing and related to cytomegalovirus serostatus. Donor age, sex, ethnicity and CMV serostatus were collected together with the repertoire data. About five DR-DQ haplotypes were treated as single units for association and clustering because of strong linkage in the cohort. Class I and class II HLA loci were covered by the typing at four-digit resolution. The study aimed to test whether cataloging public T cell receptors could reveal signatures of past pathogen exposure. In a later genetic analysis, genome-wide SNP genotypes for about three fifths of the roughly 670 donors were used, and that subset was treated as a discovery cohort.

The library was produced with the immunoSEQ multiplex PCR assay. For the multiplex PCR, a mixture combining 60 forward primers for TCR Vbeta segments and 13 reverse primers for TCR Jbeta segments was used. Amplification of the CDR3 region of rearranged TCR beta genes was performed with a multiplex PCR assay on genomic DNA. The amplified TCR beta libraries were sequenced on the Illumina HiSeq System as 87-base-pair reads. The study's own analysis went as follows. In a later analysis, tens of millions of unique TCR beta chains were counted across the 650 to 700 repertoires, and roughly 11 million of these chains were shared by at least two donors. Raw reads were error-corrected and collapsed into unique sequences by a nearest-neighbor algorithm in which closely related sequences were merged to remove PCR and sequencing errors. Alignment of CDR3 sequences to IMGT reference sequences was used to assign V, D and J gene segments. Each retained sequence needed at least a six-nucleotide match to both a V gene segment and a J gene segment. Rearrangements were called productive when the CDR3 lacked stop codons and stayed in frame with V and J; all others were non-productive. CDR3 was defined by IMGT convention, running from the second conserved V-encoded cysteine to the conserved J-encoded phenylalanine. Sequences without an unambiguous match to a single V gene segment were excluded from the earlier analysis of over 500 of the donors. In an earlier analysis of approximately 590 of the donors, V segments were called functional above 56.7% productive rearrangements and were called segregating when the between-donor standard deviation exceeded 5%. A statistical classification framework was built for diagnosing cytomegalovirus status from the catalog of TCR beta chain sequences. A later analysis assigned V and J genes by comparing TCR nucleotide sequences with IMGT/GENE-DB human TR gene sequences. A later analysis assigned CDR3 sequences and most-parsimonious VDJ recombination scenarios with the TCRdist pipeline. A later analysis defined each TCR beta chain by its CDR3 amino acid sequence plus V-gene family, and excluded reads lacking a unique V-gene family. A later analysis removed over 500 highly shared, low-generation-probability nucleotide sequences to deal with suspected cross-contamination and a sequencing artifact. In a later analysis, a clonal expansion index for each public chain was calculated from normalized within-repertoire ranks of inferred template counts. In a later analysis, generation probabilities were computed using a VDJ recombination model fitted to out-of-frame rearrangements, and the results were checked against IGoR. In a later analysis, hypergeometric tests were used to score TCR-TCR, TCR-HLA and TCR-CMV co-occurrence, with a repertoire-size bias correction applied to TCR pairs. A later analysis estimated false discovery rates by permuting HLA or CMV assignments 20 times. In a later analysis, co-occurring TCRs were grouped with DBSCAN, and TCRdist sequence similarity was added when clustering was performed within HLA-allele-positive subsets. For co-occurrence clustering, repertoires with fewer than 30,000 or more than 120,000 public chains were excluded, along with roughly 5 repertoires with anomalous nucleotide sharing. Imported from immuneACCESS, the table was reduced by TCRdb to in-frame sequences with V and J called. These copies leave out some clones; in studies compared against another copy, an unresolved V gene accounts for under half, and the cause of the remainder is not known. V and J calls and clone size follow that table, whereas D and trimming were derived from the DNA. A total of roughly 100,000 clones appear in this sample, 50% to 70% of them only once. Together, the top ten hold around 5% of the sample.

The cohort comprised 550 to 700 healthy bone marrow donors. Cohort members were all nominally healthy when sampled, although unrecorded immune exposures were likely present. Of the 600 or so cohort members, approximately 300 had a positive CMV serostatus and about 350 had a negative one, while no CMV serostatus was recorded for the donor. Every donor gave a peripheral blood sample, and the peripheral blood mononuclear cells from that sample were used for TCR beta sequencing. The Qiagen DNeasy Blood Extraction Kit was used to extract genomic DNA from the blood cell samples. The table lists this clone with a few counts. Its cognate antigen has yet to be identified. No clone much larger than this one lies a single base away; base qualities are absent. The germline V gene sets CDR1 to SGHRS and CDR2 to YFSETQ. From its cysteine to its phenylalanine, the CDR3 spans 18 amino acids. Only the CDR3 part of the read is kept: 54 bases, read in frame from the first base. Trimming takes 4 bases off V and 5 bases off J; junction bases not matched to a gene: 14.

Paper-wide results and their limitations: According to a later analysis, most CMV-associated TCR beta chains appeared to be HLA-restricted, and the HLA associations seemed to be driven largely by CMV exposure. When HLA alleles, especially DR and DQ, strongly co-occurred, attributing TCR associations to individual alleles was difficult. Three of the identified cytomegalovirus-associated TCR beta chains were confirmed in vitro to be specific for cytomegalovirus antigens. The earlier analysis of approximately 540 of the donors excluded approximately 15 rarely observed V segments, including chromosome 9 orphons, because counts were too low. In a later analysis, several top co-occurrence clusters were reported to appear linked to parvovirus B19, influenza, CMV and Epstein-Barr virus. In the study, around 150 TCR beta chains were listed as associated with cytomegalovirus. Compared with equally common non-associated chains, HLA-associated TCR beta chains in a later analysis were more clonally expanded and had lower generation probabilities. According to the authors, the approach could potentially be generalized to other disease states and immunological phenotypes. A later analysis associated about 17,000 TCR beta sequences with specific HLA alleles at a false discovery rate of 0.05. A further reported finding was that TCR beta sequences accurately predicted the HLA-A and HLA-B alleles for most subjects in the first cohort. Because some donors lacked HLA typing at each locus, the association tests relied only on the typed subset. Across donors, most TCR sequences were observed very rarely, whereas some public TCRs were present in many individuals. Sequencing depth was assumed to be roughly uniform across donors in the presence/absence analyses, though that assumption may not hold. Compared with the roughly 700-donor mean, donors in an Asian-associated ancestry cluster had fewer N-insertions in productive TCRs, according to a later genetic analysis. The only immune exposure information available for the cohort was CMV serostatus. The sequencing pipeline was judged likely to have produced a cluster of highly shared sequence variants as a technical artifact. V-gene and J-gene trimming of TCR beta chains was associated with a missense DCLRE1C variant in a later genetic analysis, and the association was replicated in an independent cohort. Correlated functional status among segregating V segments might be attributable to linkage disequilibrium, but an unknown experimental factor could not be ruled out. A later analysis found that TCR association rates varied across HLA loci, with DRB1 alleles showing the most associated TCRs and HLA-C alleles the fewest. Because the 87-base-pair reads could not distinguish some IMGT-functional V segments, including TRBV6-2 and TRBV6-3, those segments were excluded. The classifier was reported to diagnose cytomegalovirus status with high specificity and sensitivity in both the original and validation cohorts. In an earlier analysis of some 550 of the donors, most TCR beta V segments were observed in productive rearrangements about 90% or about 30% of the time, broadly matching IMGT annotations. In this cohort, only TCR beta chains were sequenced, and detectable features were limited by the absence of alpha or paired-chain data.

The sample consisted of PBMCs. This sequence was found in a human donor in good health. The chain is encoded by TRBV5-1 joined to TRBJ2-7; 14 bases in the middle match TRBD2. This receptor has the CDR3 CASSRPPGLAGEVNEQYF. The DNA sequence is given as TGCGCCAGCAGCAGACCACCGGGACTAGCGGGAGAAGTCAACGAGCAGTACTTC. Reference TRBV5-1 and TRBJ2-7 proteins supply the regions before and after the CDR3; the full variable domain is: KAGVTQTPRYLIKTRGQQVTLSCSPISGHRSVSWYQQTPGQGLQFLFEYFSETQRNKGNFPGRFSGRQFSNSRSEMNVSTLELGDSALYLCASSRPPGLAGEVNEQYFGPGTRLTVT.